The 8 T cell receptor beta chains given below trace back to one sample, sequenced in a study of molecular identifiers for immune sequencing clone quantification. TCRdb passed the PCR reads through MiXCR, listing each CDR3 protein once. The sample holds around 480,000 distinct CDR3 sequences, around 23% seen once. The sequenced sample consisted of naive CD8+ T cells from blood, with Jurkat cell RNA spiked in. Subset specified: FACS-sorted CD8+CD4-CCR7+CD45RA+ naive T cells. All receptors come from a human donor in good health. Some libraries in this study had Jurkat cell RNA spiked in.

Remarks on this clonotype: A much larger clone lies one base from this, so it may be a read error. The chain is built from TRBV29-1 and TRBJ1-1, with D perhaps TRBD1 (5 bases). The CDR3 sequence is 14 residues long. Looked up from germline, CDR1 is SQVTM and CDR2 is ANQGSEA. The CDR3 coding sequence is TGCAGCATTGAAGATGAAGGGGTTGGGACTGAAGCTTTCTTT. Protein sequence: CSIEDEGVGTEAFF.

As for this clonotype: A much larger clonotype is one base distant, so this may be a read error. The chain links TRBV29-1 to TRBJ1-1, with D possibly being TRBD1 (6 bases). Per the germline V gene, CDR1 is SQVTM and CDR2 is ANQGSEA. V lost 6 bases and J lost 0, with 14 bases in between. The CDR3 is made up of 14 amino acids. CDR3 protein: CSVTTGVMNTEAFF. Here the CDR3 DNA reads TGCAGCGTGACGACAGGAGTAATGAACACTGAAGCTTTCTTT.

This sequence joins TRBV20-1 and TRBJ2-7; 10 nucleotides align to TRBD1. The V segment lost 6 bases and the J segment 6 bases; nucleotides outside the gene matches: 8. The CDR3 totals 13 residues. Germline V lookup: CDR1 DFQATT, CDR2 SNEGSKA (reference sequence). This CDR3 is CSARGTGVVEQYF. In nucleotides, the CDR3 is TGCAGTGCAAGGGGGACAGGGGTTGTCGAGCAGTACTTC.

Worth noting for this clonotype: One end of the junction fails to match germline, which may point to a read error. J is TRBJ2-7 and V is TRBV7-7, with TRBD2 matching over 11 bases. This CDR3 spans 20 amino acids. Germline lookup yields CDR1 SSHAT and CDR2 FNYEAQ (reference sequence). The CDR3 here is CASSRFPYTNLAGGPDEQYF. The CDR3 DNA reads as TGTGCTAGCAGCCGATTTCCATATACTAACTTAGCGGGAGGGCCGGACGAGCAGTACTTC.

The CDR3 nucleotides are TGTGCCAGCAGTTCCAAGTTGGGGGCGAAGACCTACGAGCAGTACTTC. Amino acid sequence: CASSSKLGAKTYEQYF. The chain carries TRBV27 and TRBJ2-7; maybe TRBD1 (6 bases). The length of the CDR3 is 16 residues. V was trimmed by 4 bases and J by 2 bases, leaving 18 bases between them. The germline gives CDR1 MNHEY, CDR2 SMNVEV (reference sequence).

CDR3 sequence (DNA): TGTGCCAGCAAGGTAGCGGGGGACTACAATGAGCAGTTCTTC. Its translation is CASKVAGDYNEQFF. V usage is TRBV7-9 and J usage is TRBJ2-1; 9 bases line up with TRBD2. The J segment lost 3 bases and the V segment lost 7 bases, leaving 4 bases of the junction unmatched. Germline values: CDR1 SEHNR, CDR2 FQNEAQ (reference sequence). The CDR3 is 14 residues long.

This clonotype has a count of ten or more. The genes are TRBV28 and TRBJ1-1, with a possible D match to TRBD1 (5 bases). The CDR3 covers 13 residues. Trimming cost V 3 bases and J 5 bases, with 10 bases left between them. Germline-derived CDR1 and CDR2 are MDHEN and SYDVKM. The CDR3, as DNA: TGTGCCAGCAGTTTGGGGCCAAGGACTGAAGCTTTCTTT. Its translation is CASSLGPRTEAFF.

This clonotype was seen many times. The chain links TRBV5-1 to TRBJ2-7, with 14 bases lining up with TRBD2. Germline V gene sequence: CDR1 SGHRS, CDR2 YFSETQ. The length of the CDR3 is 13 residues. The junction had 4 bases not matched to a gene; V was cut back by 4 bases and J by 10 bases. Written as DNA, the CDR3 is TGCGCCAGCAGCCTGGGACTAGCGGGGGACCAGTACTTC. The encoded protein is CASSLGLAGDQYF.